This T cell receptor beta chain is drawn from a study of shared clonotypes between healthy human individuals. Whole-study results and caveats: Sampling covered blood only; tissue repertoires likely differ. Among the subsets, naive ones generally showed larger estimated richness than memory ones.

This CDR3 region has 17 residues. The germline gives CDR1 SGHAT, CDR2 FQNNGV. V lost 5 bases to trimming and J lost 6 bases; unmatched junction nucleotides: 10. CD45RA+ naive and CD45RA-negative memory subsets were separated from CD4+ cells. TCRdb's table, derived via immunoSEQ multiplex PCR, lists solely in-frame clones and lacks some. The sample lists 2.3 million or so clones, 93% occurring once. Note on this clone: Its cognate antigen is unknown.

The material sequenced was naive CD4+ T cells from PBMCs. Subset meaning: CD45RA+ positively selected. This sequence originates from a man aged 18 to 35 in good health. Some clones in this sample may be carry-over from other donors' samples. The chain combines TRBV11-2 with TRBJ2-1, with 13 nucleotides matching TRBD2. The CDR3 here is CASSLLAGGSPFNEQFF. The CDR3 DNA sequence: TGTGCCAGCAGCCTACTAGCGGGAGGGTCCCCCTTCAATGAGCAGTTCTTC. Combining the CDR3 with reference TRBV11-2 and TRBJ2-1 gives the whole variable domain EAGVAQSPRYKIIEKRQSVAFWCNPISGHATLYWYQQILGQGPKLLIQFQNNGVVDDSQLPKDRFSAERLKGVDSTLKIQPAKLEDSAVYLCASSLLAGGSPFNEQFFGPGTRLTVL.